This T cell receptor (beta chain) was documented in a study of OX40 agonist ivuxolimab in advanced cancers. About this clone itself: Its antigen remains unknown.

General study points: Some of the lowest clonal expansion was seen in partial responders at 0.1-3.0 mg/kg.

The repertoire was sequenced with immunoSEQ multiplex PCR; TCRdb's copy has only in-frame clones and lacks some. This sample yields around 70,000 clones, of which about 82% are seen a single time; 5.5% to 6% belongs to the top ten. Germline V gives CDR1 SNHLY, CDR2 FYNNEI. V shed 11 bases and J shed 0 bases, with 17 bases lying between them. The CDR3 runs 14 residues. This TCR came from an adult with an advanced solid tumor such as melanoma, head and neck, liver or kidney cancer. The specimen comprised CD4+ or CD8+ T cells sorted from blood, sampled in a trial of the OX40 agonist ivuxolimab. The chain links TRBV2 to TRBJ2-7, with a weak D call TRBD2 (5 bases). The CDR3 DNA follows: TGTGCCTCGAGTAGCGCCCTTAGCTCCTACGAGCAGTACTTC. This codes for CASSSALSSYEQYF. Full variable domain (rest looked up from reference TRBV2 and TRBJ2-7): EPEVTQTPSHQVTQMGQEVILRCVPISNHLYFYWYRQILGQKVEFLVSFYNNEISEKSEIFDDQFSVERPDGSNFTLKIRSTKLEDSAMYFCASSSALSSYEQYFGPGTRLTVT.